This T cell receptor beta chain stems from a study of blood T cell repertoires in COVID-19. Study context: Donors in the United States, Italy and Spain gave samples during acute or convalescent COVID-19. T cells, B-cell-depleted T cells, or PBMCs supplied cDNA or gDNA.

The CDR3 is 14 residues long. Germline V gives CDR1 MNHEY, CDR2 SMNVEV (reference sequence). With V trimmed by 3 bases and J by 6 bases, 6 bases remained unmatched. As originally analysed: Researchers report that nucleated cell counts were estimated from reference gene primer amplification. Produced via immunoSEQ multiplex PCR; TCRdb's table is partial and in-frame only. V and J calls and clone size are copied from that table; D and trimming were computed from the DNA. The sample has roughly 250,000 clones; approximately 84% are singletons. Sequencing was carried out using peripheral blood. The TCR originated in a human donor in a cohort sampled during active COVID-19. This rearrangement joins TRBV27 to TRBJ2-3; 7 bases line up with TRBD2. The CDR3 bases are TGTGCCAGCAGTTTCGCAGGCGGGGGTGATACGCAGTATTTT. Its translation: CASSFAGGGDTQYF.